The 8 T cell receptor beta chains in this list originate from one sample, sequenced in a study of shared clonotypes between healthy human individuals. The protocol was immunoSEQ multiplex PCR, while the TCRdb copy is restricted to in-frame clones and leaves out a portion. In the table there are about 2,200,000 clones, roughly 91% of which are singletons. Naive CD8 populations comprised CD45RO-negative cells positively selected for CCR7, excluding terminally differentiated effector memory CD45RA+ cells. Source material: naive CD8+ T cells from PBMCs. The source is a man younger than 35 in good health. Some clones in this sample may be carry-over from other donors' samples.

The chain has TRBV7-8 and TRBJ2-7; 13 nucleotides agree with TRBD2. This CDR3 is 16 amino acids long. J gave up 4 bases and V 5 bases, and 8 bases lay outside the gene matches. Germline CDR1 SGHVS, CDR2 FQNEAQ. CDR3 DNA sequence: TGTGCCAGCAGCCCCGTTACTAGCGGGAGGGATTACGAGCAGTACTTC. Its translation: CASSPVTSGRDYEQYF.

CDR3 sequence reads: CASNPMGETGELFF. In nucleotides, the CDR3 is TGTGCCAGCAATCCTATGGGGGAAACCGGGGAGCTGTTTTTT. This chain connects TRBV9 to TRBJ2-2; D assignment may be TRBD1 or TRBD2 (5 bases each). Trimming shortened V by 6 bases and J by 5 bases, and 14 bases separated the two germline ends. The CDR3 length is 14 residues. Germline V gene sequence: CDR1 SGDLS, CDR2 YYNGEE.

The chain has TRBV9 and TRBJ2-2; weak D call: TRBD2 (6 bases). V was cut by 4 bases and J by 3 bases, with 19 bases left in between. This CDR3 contains 17 residues. Germline V gene data show CDR1 as SGDLS and CDR2 as YYNGEE. This CDR3 reads CASSPKRGTSYTGELFF. For the CDR3, the DNA is TGTGCCAGCAGCCCGAAGCGCGGGACCTCGTACACCGGGGAGCTGTTTTTT.

DNA for the CDR3: TGTGCCAGCAGCGCGGCAGACAGGGCGGGCACTGAAGCTTTCTTT. Its translation: CASSAADRAGTEAFF. The chain joins TRBV9 to TRBJ1-1, with 7 bases fitting TRBD1. The CDR3 is 15 residues long. Germline CDR1 SGDLS, CDR2 YYNGEE. With 3 bases clipped from V and 4 bases from J, the junction kept 9 bases outside the gene matches.

The chain has TRBV6-6 and TRBJ2-5; D unresolved. Germline CDR1 reads MNHNY; CDR2 reads SVGAGI (reference sequence). The V end lost 6 bases, the J end lost 3 bases, and 8 bases lay between the germline ends. This CDR3 is 12 amino acids long. This CDR3 is CASSDLEETQYF. Here the CDR3 DNA reads TGTGCCAGCAGCGATTTAGAAGAGACCCAGTACTTC.

The chain recombines TRBV11-2 with TRBJ2-7; TRBD2 is a possible D gene (6 bases). Per germline, CDR1 SGHAT and CDR2 FQNNGV. The V and J ends lost 6 bases and 2 bases respectively, with 11 bases between them. The CDR3 covers 13 residues. CDR3 in DNA: TGTGCCAGCAGACTAGCAGGGACCTACGAGCAGTACTTC. As protein: CASRLAGTYEQYF.

The rearrangement joins TRBV10-1 to TRBJ2-7; 7 bases are shared with TRBD1. J was trimmed by 0 bases and V by 4 bases; bases with no gene match: 3. The CDR3 is 14 amino acids. Germline CDR1 and CDR2: WNHNN and SYGVQD (reference sequence). CDR3 residues: CASSVGTASYEQYF. CDR3 bases: TGCGCCAGCAGTGTAGGGACAGCCTCCTACGAGCAGTACTTC.

This clone showed up just once. This chain uses TRBV29-1 with TRBJ2-1; D unclear. CDR1 is SQVTM, CDR2 ANQGSEA, per germline. The CDR3 extends over 15 amino acids. Trimming shortened V by 4 bases and J by 7 bases, and 20 bases separated the two germline ends. CDR3 coding DNA: TGCAGCGTTGCAAGAGGTCACGTACAGTTTAATGAGCAGTTCTTC. Its translation: CSVARGHVQFNEQFF.